What follows is one T cell receptor beta chain and its context. The germline V gene encodes CDR1 SGHVS and CDR2 FQNEAQ. The CDR3 runs to 15 residues. Trimming removed 6 bases at V and 2 bases at J, with 16 bases between. Some clones are missing from TCRdb's copy, which holds only in-frame ones; the method was immunoSEQ multiplex PCR. Here the sample spans 90,000 to 140,000 clones, around 81% being singletons. These data are taken from a study of blood T cell repertoires in COVID-19. Input material: peripheral blood. The clonotype originates from a woman in her 70s with acute or convalescent COVID-19. The chain employs TRBV7-8 and TRBJ2-5, with a tentative D call TRBD2 (6 bases). CDR3 in amino acids: CASSPGERSQETQYF. In DNA form, the CDR3 reads TGTGCCAGCAGTCCGGGAGAGCGAAGTCAAGAGACCCAGTACTTC.